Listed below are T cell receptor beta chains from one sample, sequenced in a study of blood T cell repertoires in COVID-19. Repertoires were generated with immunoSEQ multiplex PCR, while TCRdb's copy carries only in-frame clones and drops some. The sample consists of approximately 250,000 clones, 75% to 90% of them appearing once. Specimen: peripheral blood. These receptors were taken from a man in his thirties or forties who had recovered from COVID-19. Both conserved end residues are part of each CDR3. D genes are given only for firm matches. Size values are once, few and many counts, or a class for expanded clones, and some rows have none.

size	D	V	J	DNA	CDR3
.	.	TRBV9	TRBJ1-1	TGTGCCAGCAGCGTAGAGCGGGACACTGAAGCTTTCTTT	CASSVERDTEAFF
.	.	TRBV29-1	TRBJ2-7	TGCAGCGTTGACCAGGGCTACGAGCAGTACTTC	CSVDQGYEQYF
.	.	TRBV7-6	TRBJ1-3	TGTGCCAGCAGCTCGTTACTAGGAGGGGCTGGAAACACCATATATTTT	CASSSLLGGAGNTIYF
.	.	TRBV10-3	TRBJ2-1	TGTGCCATCAGTGAGTCCTCTACTGAGCAGTTCTTC	CAISESSTEQFF
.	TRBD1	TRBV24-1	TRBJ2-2	TGTGCCACCAGTGGTCCCGCGGGACAGGTGAACACCGGGGAGCTGTTTTTT	CATSGPAGQVNTGELFF
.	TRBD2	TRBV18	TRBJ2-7	TGTGCCAGCTCACCGGTTGCGGGGGGATCCAGCTCCTACGAGCAGTACTTC	CASSPVAGGSSSYEQYF
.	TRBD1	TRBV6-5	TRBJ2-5	TGTGCCAGCAGCTCCCGGACAGGTCCCCAGTACTTC	CASSSRTGPQYF
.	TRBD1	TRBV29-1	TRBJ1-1	TGCAGCGTAGTAAGACAGGGGGGGGCTAACACTGAAGCTTTCTTT	CSVVRQGGANTEAFF
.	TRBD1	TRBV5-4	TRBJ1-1	TGTGCCAGCAGTATAGGGGGCATCGACACTGAAGCTTTCTTT	CASSIGGIDTEAFF
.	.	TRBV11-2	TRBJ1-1	TGTGCCAGCAGTTCTCCCTGGACAGATAAAAACACTGAAGCTTTCTTT	CASSSPWTDKNTEAFF
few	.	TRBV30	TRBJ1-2	TGTGCCTGGGGGGACGGAGGATACTATGGCTACACCTTC	CAWGDGGYYGYTF
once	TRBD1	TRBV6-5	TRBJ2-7	TGTGCCAGCAGTTACTCCGGGACAGGTCACTACGAGCAGTACTTC	CASSYSGTGHYEQYF
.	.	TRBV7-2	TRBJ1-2	TGTGCCAGCAGCTTAGGGGGGGGGAAGACTCTCTATGGCTACACCTTC	CASSLGGGKTLYGYTF
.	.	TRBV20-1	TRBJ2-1	TGCAGTGCTAGTATCCAGGATAATCCCCTCTACAATGAGCAGTTCTTC	CSASIQDNPLYNEQFF
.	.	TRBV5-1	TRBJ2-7	TGCGCCAGCAGCTTGGTGGCAGACTACGAGCAGTACTTC	CASSLVADYEQYF
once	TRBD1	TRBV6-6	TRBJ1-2	TGTGCCAGCAAGGGGGCCCTTCCATATGGCTACACCTTC	CASKGALPYGYTF
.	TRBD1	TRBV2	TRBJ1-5	TGTGCCAGCAGGGACAGGGGAGGAGGCCATCAGCCCCAGCATTTT	CASRDRGGGHQPQHF
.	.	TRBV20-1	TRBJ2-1	TGCAGTGCCAGTGCAGCGGGACAAGGGAACAATGAGCAGTTCTTC	CSASAAGQGNNEQFF
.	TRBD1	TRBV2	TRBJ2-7	TGTGCCAGCAGTTCCCGGACAGGGGACTCCTACGAGCAGTACTTC	CASSSRTGDSYEQYF
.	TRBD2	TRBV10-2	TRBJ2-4	TGCGCCAGCAGTGAGTCGATAGCGGGGGGCAACATTCAGTACTTC	CASSESIAGGNIQYF
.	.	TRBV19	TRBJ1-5	TGTGCCAGTAGTATAGGCCAGGGGCTGGAGGGCAATCAGCCCCAGCATTTT	CASSIGQGLEGNQPQHF
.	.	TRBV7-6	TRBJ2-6	TGTGCCAGCAGCTTGGGACAAGTCTCTGGGGCCAACGTCCTGACTTTC	CASSLGQVSGANVLTF
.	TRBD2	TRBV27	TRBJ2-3	TGTGCCAGCAGGCTTAGCGGGGGGGCCTGGGATACGCAGTATTTT	CASRLSGGAWDTQYF
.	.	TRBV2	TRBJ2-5	TGTGCCAGTAGGAGGGGACGGCAAGAGACCCAGTACTTC	CASRRGRQETQYF
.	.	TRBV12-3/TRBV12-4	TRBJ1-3	TGTGCCAGCACCCCGACTGGGAACACCATATATTTT	CASTPTGNTIYF
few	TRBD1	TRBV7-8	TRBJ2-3	TGTGCCAGCAAAGGCCCCGAGGACAGGGTGACAGATACGCAGTATTTT	CASKGPEDRVTDTQYF
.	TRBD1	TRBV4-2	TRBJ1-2	TGTGCCAGCAGCCAAGGGGCCAGGGGGACAGGAATTTACTATGGCTACACCTTC	CASSQGARGTGIYYGYTF
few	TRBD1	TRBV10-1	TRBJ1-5	TGCGCCACTTCTCCGACAGGGGTGCAGCCCCAGCATTTT	CATSPTGVQPQHF
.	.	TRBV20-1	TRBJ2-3	TGCAGTGCTAACAGGGAAGATACGCAGTATTTT	CSANREDTQYF
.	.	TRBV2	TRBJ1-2	TGTGCCAGCAGTGAAGACCAGGGCTCAGGGGGCTACACCTTC	CASSEDQGSGGYTF
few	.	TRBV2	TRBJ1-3	TGTGCCAGCAGTGGACTGGCAAACACCATATATTTT	CASSGLANTIYF
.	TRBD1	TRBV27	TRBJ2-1	TGTGCCAGCAGTTTACGGGTGAAGGGTCCGGGACAGCTCTACAATGAGCAGTTCTTC	CASSLRVKGPGQLYNEQFF
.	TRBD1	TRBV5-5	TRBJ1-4	TGTGCCAGCAGCTTGATGAAGGGGGCGCAGGGTAATGAAAAACTGTTTTTT	CASSLMKGAQGNEKLFF
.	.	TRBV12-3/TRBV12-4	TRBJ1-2	TGTGCCAGCAGTTTGGGCGAATGGGGCTACACCTTC	CASSLGEWGYTF
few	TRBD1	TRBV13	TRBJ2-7	TGTGCCAGCAGCACACTAACCGACAGGGCCCACTACGAGCAGTACTTC	CASSTLTDRAHYEQYF
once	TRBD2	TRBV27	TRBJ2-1	TGTGCCAGCACGGGACTAGCGGGCTTCTCCTACAATGAGCAGTTCTTC	CASTGLAGFSYNEQFF
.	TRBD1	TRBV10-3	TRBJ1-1	TGTGCCGTCGGTACAGGGGCCTTGAACACTGAAGCTTTCTTT	CAVGTGALNTEAFF
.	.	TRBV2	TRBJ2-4	TGTGCCAGCAGCGGTATAATAGCCAAAAACATTCAGTACTTC	CASSGIIAKNIQYF
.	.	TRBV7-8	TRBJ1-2	TGTGCCAGCAGCTTAGTATCAGGGATTAGTAACTATGGCTACACCTTC	CASSLVSGISNYGYTF
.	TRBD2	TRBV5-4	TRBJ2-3	TGTGCCAGCAGCCCACGGCGGGCGGGGGAGACTACGCAGTATTTT	CASSPRRAGETTQYF
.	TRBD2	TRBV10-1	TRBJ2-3	TGCGCCAGCAGTAATTTGAGGACTAGCGGGGGGAAGGCAGATACGCAGTATTTT	CASSNLRTSGGKADTQYF
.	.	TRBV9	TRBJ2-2	TGTGCCAGCAGCGAAACAGGGACATCAAGCACCGGGGAGCTGTTTTTT	CASSETGTSSTGELFF
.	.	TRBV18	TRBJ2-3	TGTGCCAGCTCACCAGGCACGGGTGCAGATACGCAGTATTTT	CASSPGTGADTQYF
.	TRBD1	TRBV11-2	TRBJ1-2	TGTGCCAGCAGCTTAGCACCCGGACAGGACCATGGCTACACCTTC	CASSLAPGQDHGYTF
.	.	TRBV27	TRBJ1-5	TGTGCCAGCAGTTTAAGGGCCTTGACAGCTTACAATCAGCCCCAGCATTTT	CASSLRALTAYNQPQHF
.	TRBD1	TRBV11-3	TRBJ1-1	TGTGCCAGCAGCCCTGGGGACAGGGGTAACACTGAAGCTTTCTTT	CASSPGDRGNTEAFF
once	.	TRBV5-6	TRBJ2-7	TGTGCCAGCAGTCCTTGGACTACTCCCGAGCAGTACTTC	CASSPWTTPEQYF
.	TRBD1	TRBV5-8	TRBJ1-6	TGTGCCAGCACCGGGACAGGAACGTATAATTCACCCCTCCACTTT	CASTGTGTYNSPLHF
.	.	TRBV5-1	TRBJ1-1	TGCGCCAGCAGAAGGGGAATCAGGGACAAGAACACTGAAGCTTTCTTT	CASRRGIRDKNTEAFF
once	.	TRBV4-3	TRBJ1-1	TGCGCCAGCAGCCAAGATCGGTCCGAAGCTTTCTTT	CASSQDRSEAFF
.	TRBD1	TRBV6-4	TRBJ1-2	TGTGCCAGCAGTGATGAGGGAGGACAGGGCGAAAACTATGGCTACACCTTC	CASSDEGGQGENYGYTF
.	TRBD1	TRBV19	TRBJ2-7	TGTGCCAGTAGTATGCGGACAGGGAATTACGAGCAGTACTTC	CASSMRTGNYEQYF